The table lists the clone carrying this T cell receptor beta chain with a count of one. As yet, its antigen is unknown. The data stem from a study of T cell responses to AZD1222 COVID-19 vaccine. Method: immunoSEQ multiplex PCR; TCRdb's copy keeps in-frame clones and lacks some. The sample lists over 150,000 clones; approximately 95% were seen once. Whether given at about 4 or about 12 weeks, second doses were pooled. Per the germline V gene, CDR1 is SGHRS and CDR2 is YFSETQ. V dropped 4 bases and J dropped 6 bases, with 16 bases sitting between them. The CDR3 runs to 15 residues. Notes on the study in general: Females outnumbered males among donors, who were mostly white British; clonal diversity was possibly underestimated.

The rearrangement links TRBV5-1 to TRBJ2-2; D is uncertain. Here the sequenced sample was peripheral blood, taken 28 days after the second AZD1222 dose. The clonotype was recovered from an adult who received the AZD1222 COVID-19 vaccine. CDR3 nucleotides: TGCGCCAGCAGCCCGGCGCCGCTTCGCGCCGGGGAGCTGTTTTTT. It translates to CASSPAPLRAGELFF. Supplemented by reference TRBV5-1 and TRBJ2-2, the full variable domain reads KAGVTQTPRYLIKTRGQQVTLSCSPISGHRSVSWYQQTPGQGLQFLFEYFSETQRNKGNFPGRFSGRQFSNSRSEMNVSTLELGDSALYLCASSPAPLRAGELFFGEGSRLTVL.